Sequencing of this T cell receptor (beta chain) was carried out in a study of T cell responses to AZD1222 COVID-19 vaccine. TCRdb's copy holds only in-frame clones and misses some; the assay was immunoSEQ multiplex PCR. This sample carries about 78,000 clones, roughly nine tenths of them seen once, and the ten largest clones take about a quarter. As concerns this clone: Its antigen is unknown.

Whole-study findings and limits: Within unmutated variant regions lay the reported targets of nearly half of spike-specific TCRs. At 160-218 and 743-854, vaccine-associated CD4 TCRs were dominant, and they spanned spike.

Trimming cost V 1 base and J 5 bases; bases outside gene matches: 2. CDR3 length: 13 residues. Per germline, CDR1 SGHAT and CDR2 FQNNGV. The V and J genes are TRBV11-2 and TRBJ2-7; 7 bases agree with TRBD2. Here the sequenced sample was peripheral blood, taken on day 0 of AZD1222 vaccination. The source of this sequence is an adult in good health. The CDR3 spells CASSLGGRDEQYF. The CDR3, as DNA: TGTGCCAGCAGCTTAGGGGGGAGGGACGAGCAGTACTTC.